Below, 30 T cell receptor beta chains from the same sample are listed, as sequenced in a study of cytomegalovirus exposure and HLA in healthy donors. The PCR contained 60 Vbeta and 13 Jbeta primers. Method: immunoSEQ multiplex PCR; TCRdb's copy keeps in-frame clones and lacks some. The profile shows some 52,000 clones, 73% of them singletons. Material for sequencing was PBMCs. These receptors were taken from a man aged 18-30 years in good health and CMV-seronegative.

The chain links TRBV15 to TRBJ1-5; D perhaps matches TRBD1 (5 bases). The CDR3 spans 14 residues. Trimming left V 5 bases short and J 5 bases short, with 13 bases between. From germline, CDR1 is LNHNV and CDR2 YYDKDF (reference sequence). CDR3: CATSRGGGYQPQHF. CDR3 DNA sequence: TGTGCCACCAGCCGTGGGGGGGGGTATCAGCCCCAGCATTTT.

This rearrangement joins TRBV7-9 to TRBJ1-1, with D uncertain. Trimming left V 1 base short and J 3 bases short, with 12 bases between. The germline CDR1 and CDR2 sequences are SEHNR and FQNEAQ (reference sequence). The CDR3 is 15 amino acids. CDR3 in DNA: TGTGCCAGCAGCTTAGGAGCTCGGGAGGACACTGAAGCTTTCTTT. This sequence encodes CASSLGAREDTEAFF.

This clone was seen once. The chain uses TRBV10-2 and TRBJ2-7; TRBD2 matches at 9 bases. Trimming took 6 bases from V and 2 from J; bases not matched to a gene: 5. CDR3 length: 14 residues. The germline V gene encodes CDR1 WSHSY and CDR2 SAAADI. CDR3 in amino acids: CASRLTSGPYEQYF. The CDR3 coding sequence is TGCGCCAGCAGACTGACTAGCGGCCCCTACGAGCAGTACTTC.

The chain carries TRBV6-5 and TRBJ2-1, with 10 bases aligning to TRBD2. Looked up from germline, CDR1 is MNHEY and CDR2 is SVGAGI. The CDR3 runs to 15 residues. V gave up 4 bases and J gave up 4 bases; unmatched junction bases: 4. The CDR3 DNA follows: TGTGCCAGCAGTTTGGGACTAGCGTGGTACAATGAGCAGTTCTTC. Its translation is CASSLGLAWYNEQFF.

In its sample, this clone was seen a few times. The chain joins TRBV6-4 to TRBJ1-2; TRBD1 matches 9 bases. There are 13 residues in the CDR3. Germline lookup yields CDR1 MRHNA and CDR2 SNTAGT. Trimming removed 10 bases from V and 4 bases from J; junction bases left unmatched: 7. CDR3 nucleotide sequence: TGTGCCACACGGGACAGGGCTGGCTATGGCTACACCTTC. Encoded protein: CATRDRAGYGYTF.

The rearrangement joins TRBV29-1 to TRBJ2-1; no clear D. CDR3 size: 12 residues. The germline V gene has CDR1 SQVTM and CDR2 ANQGSEA. With 7 bases removed from V and 8 bases from J, the gap between germline ends came to 15 bases. The CDR3 DNA is TGCAGCGCCCGGCGGCGTATCGATGAGCAGTTCTTC. This codes for CSARRRIDEQFF.

CDR3: CASSSPRTGVNTEAFF. CDR3 nucleotides: TGTGCCAGCAGCTCCCCCCGGACAGGGGTGAACACTGAAGCTTTCTTT. This chain uses TRBV4-2 with TRBJ1-1, with TRBD1 identical over 9 bases. Germline CDR1 LGHNA, CDR2 YNFKEQ. The V and J ends lost 5 bases and 0 bases, in that order; junction bases with no gene match: 7. The CDR3 has 16 residues.

This clone was seen only a few times. The rearrangement joins TRBV18 to TRBJ1-1, with 7 bases aligning to TRBD1. Looked up from germline, CDR1 is KGHSH and CDR2 is LQKENI. The CDR3 extends over 14 amino acids. J lost 0 bases, V lost 3 bases, and 1 base had no gene match. DNA of the CDR3: TGTGCCAGCTCACCTGGACAGGTGAACACTGAAGCTTTCTTT. It encodes CASSPGQVNTEAFF.

The chain carries TRBV7-9 and TRBJ1-3; 7 bases match TRBD1. CDR1 and CDR2 (germline): SEHNR, FQNEAQ (reference sequence). V shed 9 bases and J 0 bases; nucleotides not matched to a gene: 8. This CDR3 comprises 15 residues. In DNA, the CDR3 is TGTGCCAGTACTACAGGGGCTGCCTCTGGAAACACCATATATTTT. Translating it yields CASTTGAASGNTIYF.

The chain uses TRBV28 and TRBJ1-1; TRBD1 might be the D (5 bases). CDR3 length: 15 amino acids. V was pared by 4 bases and J by 0 bases, with 12 bases between. Per germline, CDR1 MDHEN and CDR2 SYDVKM. CDR3 sequence (DNA): TGTGCCAGCAGTTCCCAAGGGGTTCTGAACACTGAAGCTTTCTTT. This sequence encodes CASSSQGVLNTEAFF.

The V call is TRBV29-1, the J call TRBJ2-2; 11 positions agree with TRBD1. Germline V gives CDR1 SQVTM, CDR2 ANQGSEA. CDR3 length: 12 amino acids. V shed 7 bases, J shed 6 bases, and the junction held 1 base outside the gene matches. CDR3 sequence reads: CSAGQGAGELFF. The CDR3, as DNA: TGCAGCGCGGGACAGGGGGCCGGGGAGCTGTTTTTT.

The V and J genes are TRBV9 and TRBJ2-1, with TRBD2 as a possible D gene (6 bases). The germline V and J ends were trimmed by 0 bases and 8 bases, with 12 bases remaining between them. The CDR3 sequence is 14 residues long. CDR1 and CDR2 (germline): SGDLS, YYNGEE. CDR3 bases: TGTGCCAGCAGCGTAGATGGCGGCGGGGATGAGCAGTTCTTC. This gives the protein CASSVDGGGDEQFF.

The chain joins TRBV6-1 to TRBJ2-7; 7 nucleotides agree with TRBD2. The CDR3 runs 16 residues. V was pared by 3 bases and J by 3 bases, with 11 bases of the junction left unmatched. Germline loops: CDR1 MNHNS, CDR2 SASEGT. In DNA, the CDR3 is TGTGCCAGCAGTGACCCAGCCGGGACTACCAACTACGAGCAGTACTTC. Amino acids: CASSDPAGTTNYEQYF.

The chain has TRBV29-1 and TRBJ2-7; 8 bases align to TRBD1. Germline CDR1 and CDR2: SQVTM and ANQGSEA. The CDR3 has 14 amino acids. V shed 4 bases and J 5 bases; nucleotides not matched to a gene: 10. This CDR3 is CSVGRQGRGNEQYF. In DNA form, the CDR3 reads TGCAGCGTTGGTCGACAGGGGCGGGGTAACGAGCAGTACTTC.

The chain uses TRBV29-1 and TRBJ1-2, with D perhaps matching TRBD1 (6 bases). The CDR3 runs 11 residues. The V and J ends lost 7 bases and 1 base respectively, with 7 bases between them. Germline V lookup: CDR1 SQVTM, CDR2 ANQGSEA. CDR3 protein: CSGQDNYGYTF. The DNA of the CDR3 is TGCAGCGGACAGGATAACTATGGCTACACCTTC.

This rearrangement joins TRBV10-3 to TRBJ2-1; TRBD1 matches at 10 bases. The CDR3 is 15 residues long. Looked up from germline, CDR1 is ENHRY and CDR2 is SYGVKD. After removal of 2 bases from V and 8 bases from J, the junction contained 6 bases not matched to a gene. The CDR3 protein is CAISEPPDRGDEQFF. CDR3 coding DNA: TGTGCCATCAGTGAGCCTCCGGACAGGGGGGATGAGCAGTTCTTC.

V is TRBV10-3 and J is TRBJ1-1; TRBD1 matches 8 bases. In germline, CDR1 is ENHRY, CDR2 SYGVKD. The CDR3 covers 14 residues. Trimming cost V 6 bases and J 4 bases; bases outside gene matches: 7. CDR3 sequence: CAIRGQGALTEAFF. CDR3 nucleotides: TGTGCCATCAGGGGCCAGGGGGCGCTCACTGAAGCTTTCTTT.

This clone was detected once. The CDR3, as DNA: TGCGCCAGCAGCCAAGAAGCGGGAGGGTCCGTAGATACGCAGTATTTT. Its translation: CASSQEAGGSVDTQYF. This chain joins TRBV4-3 and TRBJ2-3; TRBD2 aligns across 10 bases. Trimming cost V 0 bases and J 5 bases; bases outside gene matches: 5. The germline V gene has CDR1 LGHNA and CDR2 YSLEER. There are 16 residues in the CDR3.

V is TRBV4-1 and J is TRBJ2-1, with D tentatively TRBD1 (5 bases). CDR1 and CDR2 (germline): MGHRA, YSYEKL. The CDR3 consists of 15 residues. Trimming took 0 bases from V and 5 from J, leaving 11 bases between them. The CDR3 sequence: CASSQDTQGDNEQFF. The CDR3 coding sequence is TGCGCCAGCAGCCAAGATACCCAGGGTGACAATGAGCAGTTCTTC.

About this clone itself: Mismatch with germline at one junction end may stem from a read error. The chain couples TRBV5-1 to TRBJ2-7; D might be TRBD2 (6 bases). The germline CDR1 and CDR2 sequences are SGHRS and YFSETQ. The CDR3 has 12 residues. The CDR3 is CASSRDGSTRDF. CDR3 nucleotides: TGCGCCAGCAGCCGTGACGGGAGCACGCGTGATTTC.

This clone has just one count. The chain joins TRBV6-4 to TRBJ2-1; 10 nucleotides match TRBD2. J gave up 8 bases and V 0 bases, and 16 bases lay outside the gene matches. The CDR3 is 19 residues long. Germline lookup yields CDR1 MRHNA and CDR2 SNTAGT. The CDR3 spells CASSDSVGSGRINRDEQFF. DNA of the CDR3: TGTGCCAGCAGTGACTCGGTGGGTAGCGGGAGGATAAACAGGGATGAGCAGTTCTTC.

V gene TRBV6-1 combines with J gene TRBJ1-1, with 8 bases lining up with TRBD1. Germline loops: CDR1 MNHNS, CDR2 SASEGT. CDR3 length: 15 amino acids. J lost 1 base, V lost 3 bases, and 4 bases had no gene match. CDR3 protein: CASSDNRGSNTEAFF. CDR3 coding DNA: TGTGCCAGCAGTGATAACAGGGGGTCGAACACTGAAGCTTTCTTT.

The rearrangement links TRBV6-1 to TRBJ2-7; 8 nucleotides match TRBD1. This CDR3 contains 15 residues. The V gene end was trimmed by 4 bases and the J gene end by 3 bases; junction bases not matched to a gene: 8. Germline V gene lookup returns CDR1 MNHNS and CDR2 SASEGT. The CDR3 here is CASSVGQGRIYEQYF. In DNA form, the CDR3 reads TGTGCCAGCAGTGTCGGACAGGGTAGAATCTACGAGCAGTACTTC.

The V gene is TRBV27, the J gene TRBJ1-5; D is unclear. Germline V CDR1 and CDR2: MNHEY, SMNVEV (reference sequence). V lost 6 bases and J 4 bases, leaving 7 bases between the germline ends. The CDR3 loop spans 12 amino acids. This CDR3 reads CASSRLNQPQHF. In DNA, the CDR3 is TGTGCCAGCAGCCGGTTGAATCAGCCCCAGCATTTT.

In DNA, the CDR3 is TGTGCCAGCAGCCTCGACAGGGAGGCCTACAATGAGCAGTTCTTC. This codes for CASSLDREAYNEQFF. The chain joins TRBV11-2 to TRBJ2-1, with D perhaps TRBD1 (7 bases). Germline lookup yields CDR1 SGHAT and CDR2 FQNNGV. Trimming stripped 5 bases from V and 2 bases from J, with 13 bases between. The CDR3 totals 15 residues.

The genes are TRBV15 and TRBJ1-3; TRBD1 might be the D (5 bases). Germline-derived CDR1 and CDR2 are LNHNV and YYDKDF (reference sequence). This CDR3 is 14 amino acids long. V was shortened by 9 bases and J by 1 base, with 13 bases between the two germline ends. As DNA, the CDR3 is TGTGCCACAGCGGGGCCGGAGTCTGGAAACACCATATATTTT. It translates to CATAGPESGNTIYF.

The rearrangement links TRBV5-1 to TRBJ1-2; D unresolved. This CDR3 is 15 amino acids long. CDR1 and CDR2 from the germline V gene are SGHRS and YFSETQ. With 0 bases removed from V and 4 bases from J, the gap between germline ends came to 13 bases. The CDR3 reads CASSLDGNEGYGYTF. CDR3 sequence (DNA): TGCGCCAGCAGCTTGGACGGGAATGAAGGCTATGGCTACACCTTC. The entire variable domain, with the rest obtained from reference TRBV5-1 and TRBJ1-2, is as follows: KAGVTQTPRYLIKTRGQQVTLSCSPISGHRSVSWYQQTPGQGLQFLFEYFSETQRNKGNFPGRFSGRQFSNSRSEMNVSTLELGDSALYLCASSLDGNEGYGYTFGSGTRLTVV.

The rearrangement joins TRBV15 to TRBJ2-5; the D gene is possibly TRBD2 (6 bases). The CDR3 runs to 12 residues. Trimming cost V 3 bases and J 4 bases, with 6 bases left between them. From germline, CDR1 is LNHNV and CDR2 YYDKDF (reference sequence). CDR3 protein: CATSRGGETQYF. Written as DNA, the CDR3 is TGTGCCACCAGCAGGGGGGGAGAGACCCAGTACTTC. Full variable domain (missing parts from reference TRBV15 and TRBJ2-5): DAMVIQNPRYQVTQFGKPVTLSCSQTLNHNVMYWYQQKSSQAPKLLFHYYDKDFNNEADTPDNFQSRRPNTSFCFLDIRSPGLGDTAMYLCATSRGGETQYFGPGTRLLVL.

The chain links TRBV7-9 to TRBJ1-4; 9 nucleotides match TRBD1. V shed 3 bases and J 8 bases; nucleotides not matched to a gene: 4. CDR1 and CDR2 (germline): SEHNR, FQNEAQ (reference sequence). The CDR3 has 14 residues. This chain's CDR3 is CASSFEGQGEKLFF. The CDR3 DNA is TGTGCCAGCAGCTTCGAGGGACAGGGCGAAAAACTGTTTTTT. The full variable domain, completed using reference TRBV7-9 and TRBJ1-4, is DTGVSQNPRHKITKRGQNVTFRCDPISEHNRLYWYRQTLGQGPEFLTYFQNEAQLEKSRLLSDRFSAERPKGSFSTLEIQRTEQGDSAMYLCASSFEGQGEKLFFGSGTQLSVL.

This clone was counted only a few times. The rearrangement uses TRBV10-3 and TRBJ2-3; a weak D match, TRBD2 (6 bases). The CDR3 has 16 amino acids. Germline CDR1 ENHRY, CDR2 SYGVKD. V gave up 0 bases and J gave up 0 bases, with 10 bases separating them. For the CDR3, the DNA is TGTGCCATCAGTGAGTCGTCTAGCGCTAGCACAGATACGCAGTATTTT. It encodes CAISESSSASTDTQYF.